This T cell receptor beta chain originates from a study of blood T cell repertoires in COVID-19. Trimming cost V 5 bases and J 2 bases; bases outside gene matches: 11. This CDR3 has 16 amino acids. From germline, CDR1 is SGHAT and CDR2 FQNNGV. Repertoires were generated with immunoSEQ multiplex PCR, while TCRdb's copy carries only in-frame clones and drops some. The sample lists hundreds of thousands of clones; around 90% were seen once. This rearrangement joins TRBV11-2 to TRBJ2-7; 8 bases map to TRBD1. This clonotype was obtained from a human donor in a cohort sampled during active COVID-19. Sequenced: peripheral blood. CDR3 in amino acids: CASSKHKGQGTYEQYF. The CDR3 nucleotides are TGTGCCAGCAGCAAACATAAAGGACAGGGTACCTACGAGCAGTACTTC. Full variable domain (outside the CDR3, taken from reference TRBV11-2 and TRBJ2-7): EAGVAQSPRYKIIEKRQSVAFWCNPISGHATLYWYQQILGQGPKLLIQFQNNGVVDDSQLPKDRFSAERLKGVDSTLKIQPAKLEDSAVYLCASSKHKGQGTYEQYFGPGTRLTVT.